The rows below give T cell receptor beta chains drawn from one sample of a study of T-cell reconstitution after alpha-beta-depleted transplantation in children. TCRdb ran MiXCR on the PCR reads and lists one entry per CDR3 protein. The sample holds some 520,000 distinct CDR3 sequences, approximately 29% seen once. This specimen consisted of PBMCs from the stem cell graft donor, obtained from the stem cell graft. The receptors come from a human donor who donated a stem cell graft to a child with aplastic anemia. Both conserved end residues are part of each CDR3. The D gene is left open where the match is weak. Clone sizes are given selectively: once, few, many, or a class where the clone is expanded.

v_gene	abundance	j_gene	d_gene	CDR3aa	CDR3nt
TRBV20-1	-	TRBJ1-1	-	CSARGRARGAGEAFF	TGCAGTGCTAGGGGGCGGGCGCGGGGCGCGGGCGAAGCTTTCTTT
TRBV29-1	few	TRBJ2-7	-	CSVLWVEQYF	TGCAGCGTGCTCTGGGTCGAGCAGTACTTC
TRBV19	-	TRBJ1-4	-	CASSIGTGLNEKLFF	TGTGCCAGTAGTATAGGAACAGGGTTAAATGAAAAACTGTTTTTT
TRBV19	few	TRBJ1-3	-	CASSRTSGNTIYF	TGTGCCAGTTCCAGAACCTCTGGAAACACCATATATTTT
TRBV7-2	few	TRBJ2-5	TRBD2	CASSLSPSGSQETQYF	TGTGCCAGCAGCTTATCTCCTAGCGGGAGTCAAGAGACCCAGTACTTC
TRBV6-2/TRBV6-3	-	TRBJ2-3	-	CASSPLFTDTQYF	TGTGCCAGCAGCCCCCTCTTCACAGATACGCAGTATTTT
TRBV29-1	-	TRBJ2-3	TRBD2	CSASLAGIIDTQYF	TGCAGCGCAAGCTTAGCGGGCATCATAGATACGCAGTATTTT
TRBV12-3/TRBV12-4	few	TRBJ2-7	-	CASSLAISYEQYF	TGTGCCAGCAGTTTGGCCATCTCCTACGAGCAGTACTTC
TRBV11-2	-	TRBJ1-4	TRBD1	CASRGQGSEKLFF	TGTGCCAGCAGGGGACAGGGGAGTGAAAAACTGTTTTTT
TRBV6-2/TRBV6-3	few	TRBJ1-2	-	CASSYSIHRRVINSDHYGYTF	TGTGCCAGCAGTTACTCGATCCACAGGCGGGTTATCAACTCGGATCACTATGGCTACACCTTC
TRBV2	-	TRBJ2-5	TRBD2	CASSDLAGETQYF	TGTGCCAGCAGTGACCTAGCGGGAGAGACCCAGTACTTC
TRBV7-2	-	TRBJ2-1	-	CASSYRRTNNEQFF	TGTGCCAGCAGCTACCGGAGGACGAACAATGAGCAGTTCTTC
TRBV6-4	-	TRBJ2-3	-	CASSANPTGTSDTQYF	TGTGCCAGCAGTGCTAATCCCACTGGAACGTCAGATACGCAGTATTTT
TRBV18	-	TRBJ1-4	-	CASSQLTNEKLFF	TGTGCCAGCTCACAGTTGACTAATGAAAAACTGTTTTTT
TRBV6-1	-	TRBJ2-3	-	CASGGGGPTDTQYF	TGTGCCAGCGGAGGGGGAGGCCCCACAGATACGCAGTATTTT